Sequencing of this T cell receptor (beta chain) was carried out in a study of CD8+CD57+ T cells in acquired aplastic anemia. Study-level background: Sorted CD4+ and CD8+ cell DNA averaged about 3.5 ug. Overall study results and limits: The study found no significant CD8+ Simpson's diversity difference between patients and controls. Patients and controls were found to share about 31 CD8+ CDR3 sequences.

Profiles of TCR beta VDJ and CDR3 were generated from a genomic DNA template. TCRdb reprocessed the reads via MiXCR and lists one record per CDR3 protein. The sample has around 210,000 distinct CDR3 sequences, approximately 65% seen once. The authors sequenced patients whose flow cytometry had shown CD8+CD57+ cell expansion. With respect to this clonotype: Its target is unknown.

The sequence was obtained from a human donor with aplastic anemia. Specimen: sorted CD4+, CD8+, or CD8+CD57+ T cells (not recorded which) from PBMCs.

The CDR3 DNA is TGTGCCAGCAGCTCGTACACCCACTACGAGCAGTACTTC. Translation gives CASSSYTHYEQYF. This chain uses TRBV5-6 with TRBJ2-7; D is uncertain. Germline V gives CDR1 SGHDT, CDR2 YYEEEE. The CDR3 runs 13 residues. Trimming pared 3 bases from V and 3 bases from J, leaving 10 bases between. The full variable domain, completed using reference TRBV5-6 and TRBJ2-7, is DAGVTQSPTHLIKTRGQQVTLRCSPKSGHDTVSWYQQALGQGPQFIFQYYEEEERQRGNFPDRFSGHQFPNYSSELNVNALLLGDSALYLCASSSYTHYEQYFGPGTRLTVT.